The rows below give T cell receptor beta chains drawn from one sample of a study of type 1 regulatory T cells. TCRdb processed the reads anew with MiXCR; each CDR3 protein has one entry. The sample holds about 39,000 distinct CDR3 sequences, 12% seen once. No antigen is known for these receptors. Sequenced sample: cultured non-Tr1 T cells, either the whole culture or a sorted T cell fraction (not recorded which). Source of these receptors: a human donor in good health. Both conserved end residues are part of each CDR3. The D gene is left open where the match is weak. Size is stated for part of the rows, as once, few or many counts, or as a class when the clone is expanded.

V gene: TRBV20-1
J gene: TRBJ2-1
clone size: NA
D gene: TRBD2
CDR3 DNA: TGCAGTGCTAGTCTAGCGGGAGGGAGATACAATGAGCAGTTCTTC
CDR3 protein: CSASLAGGRYNEQFF

V gene: TRBV20-1
J gene: TRBJ2-3
clone size: NA
D gene: NA
CDR3 DNA: TGCAGTGCTAGGTTAGGGGGCACAGATACGCAGTATTTT
CDR3 protein: CSARLGGTDTQYF

V gene: TRBV20-1
J gene: TRBJ1-4
clone size: many
D gene: TRBD1
CDR3 DNA: TGCAGTGCTCCAGAATGGACAGGGACTAATGAAAAACTGTTTTTT
CDR3 protein: CSAPEWTGTNEKLFF

V gene: TRBV5-1
J gene: TRBJ2-2
clone size: few
D gene: NA
CDR3 DNA: TGCGCCAGCAGCTTGGCAGGGGAAGACACCGGGGAGCTGTTTTTT
CDR3 protein: CASSLAGEDTGELFF

V gene: TRBV30
J gene: TRBJ2-7
clone size: few
D gene: NA
CDR3 DNA: TGTGCCTGGACTCCTGCCGAGCGGGAGCAGTACTTC
CDR3 protein: CAWTPAEREQYF

V gene: TRBV29-1
J gene: TRBJ2-5
clone size: many
D gene: NA
CDR3 DNA: TGCAGCGTTCGGAAGGGGTCCGCGTGGGAGACCCAGTACTTC
CDR3 protein: CSVRKGSAWETQYF

V gene: TRBV20-1
J gene: TRBJ1-1
clone size: NA
D gene: TRBD1
CDR3 DNA: TGCAGTGCCAGGGGGTACGCTGAAGCTTTCTTT
CDR3 protein: CSARGYAEAFF

V gene: TRBV5-1
J gene: TRBJ2-1
clone size: many
D gene: NA
CDR3 DNA: TGCGCCAGCAGCTTGTCGGGAGATCGGAACAATGAGCAGTTCTTC
CDR3 protein: CASSLSGDRNNEQFF

V gene: TRBV28
J gene: TRBJ2-3
clone size: many
D gene: NA
CDR3 DNA: TGTGCCAGCAGTCCTACCTTAGTGGAATATACGCAGTATTTT
CDR3 protein: CASSPTLVEYTQYF

V gene: TRBV5-1
J gene: TRBJ2-1
clone size: many
D gene: TRBD2
CDR3 DNA: TGCGCCAGCAGCTTGGGCGGGGGCTCCTACAATGAGCAGTTCTTC
CDR3 protein: CASSLGGGSYNEQFF

V gene: TRBV7-6
J gene: TRBJ1-5
clone size: many
D gene: NA
CDR3 DNA: TGTGCCAGCAGCTCGCAGGGTGGCCAGCCCCAGCATTTT
CDR3 protein: CASSSQGGQPQHF

V gene: TRBV20-1
J gene: TRBJ2-5
clone size: few
D gene: TRBD1
CDR3 DNA: TGCAGTGCCCCACTGGGACAGGGGTTCGGGACCCAGTACTTC
CDR3 protein: CSAPLGQGFGTQYF

V gene: TRBV9
J gene: TRBJ1-2
clone size: medium-sized
D gene: NA
CDR3 DNA: TGTGCCAGCAGCGTCGGTAATGGAGGCTACACCTTC
CDR3 protein: CASSVGNGGYTF

V gene: TRBV7-8
J gene: TRBJ2-1
clone size: few
D gene: NA
CDR3 DNA: TGTGCCAGCAGCTTATACCGGGACCTGTGGGATGAGCAGTTCTTC
CDR3 protein: CASSLYRDLWDEQFF

V gene: TRBV5-1
J gene: TRBJ2-1
clone size: NA
D gene: NA
CDR3 DNA: TGCGCCAGCAGCTTGGGGGGAGGAGTGAATGAGCAGTTCTTC
CDR3 protein: CASSLGGGVNEQFF

V gene: TRBV19
J gene: TRBJ1-6
clone size: NA
D gene: NA
CDR3 DNA: TGTGCCAGTAGTGGAAATTCACCCCTCCACTTT
CDR3 protein: CASSGNSPLHF

V gene: TRBV20-1
J gene: TRBJ2-5
clone size: many
D gene: TRBD2
CDR3 DNA: TGCAGTGCGCGGACTAGCGGGAGAGAGACCCAGTACTTC
CDR3 protein: CSARTSGRETQYF

V gene: TRBV7-6
J gene: TRBJ1-3
clone size: NA
D gene: NA
CDR3 DNA: TGTGCCAGCAGCGTCGGGACGGCCGACACTGGAAACACCATATATTTT
CDR3 protein: CASSVGTADTGNTIYF

V gene: TRBV6-6
J gene: TRBJ1-2
clone size: NA
D gene: TRBD1
CDR3 DNA: TGTGCCAGCAACCAGGGGGACAGGGGTAATGGCTACACCTTC
CDR3 protein: CASNQGDRGNGYTF

V gene: TRBV30
J gene: TRBJ1-1
clone size: few
D gene: TRBD1
CDR3 DNA: TGTGCCTGGAACTCAGGGGGATACACTGAAGCTTTCTTT
CDR3 protein: CAWNSGGYTEAFF

V gene: TRBV3-1
J gene: TRBJ1-3
clone size: few
D gene: NA
CDR3 DNA: TGTGCCAGCAGTGGAGGCTCTGGAAACACCATATATTTT
CDR3 protein: CASSGGSGNTIYF

V gene: TRBV12-3/TRBV12-4
J gene: TRBJ2-6
clone size: many
D gene: NA
CDR3 DNA: TGTGCCAGCAGCATTGGCTCTGGGGCCAACGTCCTGACTTTC
CDR3 protein: CASSIGSGANVLTF

V gene: TRBV18
J gene: TRBJ2-5
clone size: NA
D gene: NA
CDR3 DNA: TGTGCCACCTCCCCGAACGAAGAGACCCAGTACTTC
CDR3 protein: CATSPNEETQYF

V gene: TRBV5-1
J gene: TRBJ2-6
clone size: many
D gene: NA
CDR3 DNA: TGCGCCAGCAGCGCTGGGGCCAACGTCCTGACTTTC
CDR3 protein: CASSAGANVLTF

V gene: TRBV5-1
J gene: TRBJ2-2
clone size: NA
D gene: NA
CDR3 DNA: TGCGCCAGCAGCGGAGGGGGCCCCCCCGGGGAGCTGTTTTTT
CDR3 protein: CASSGGGPPGELFF

V gene: TRBV20-1
J gene: TRBJ1-2
clone size: NA
D gene: TRBD1
CDR3 DNA: TGCAGTGCTAGAGGCAGGGGGCAAGATGGCTACACCTTC
CDR3 protein: CSARGRGQDGYTF

V gene: TRBV18
J gene: TRBJ2-2
clone size: NA
D gene: TRBD1
CDR3 DNA: TGTGCCAGCTCACCAGGGACAGGGTACGCCGGGGAGCTGTTTTTT
CDR3 protein: CASSPGTGYAGELFF

V gene: TRBV12-3/TRBV12-4
J gene: TRBJ1-1
clone size: many
D gene: NA
CDR3 DNA: TGTGCCAGCAGTAACCAGGGTGGTTACACTGAAGCTTTCTTT
CDR3 protein: CASSNQGGYTEAFF

V gene: TRBV29-1
J gene: TRBJ2-7
clone size: many
D gene: NA
CDR3 DNA: TGCAGCGTTGAAATAGGGGGTCTCTACGAGCAGTACTTC
CDR3 protein: CSVEIGGLYEQYF

V gene: TRBV20-1
J gene: TRBJ1-6
clone size: NA
D gene: NA
CDR3 DNA: TGCAGTGCTTTGGGGGTATCCTATAATTCACCCCTCCACTTT
CDR3 protein: CSALGVSYNSPLHF

V gene: TRBV24-1
J gene: TRBJ2-3
clone size: many
D gene: TRBD2
CDR3 DNA: TGTGCCACCAGTGATTTTGAAGCTAGCGGGAGTCGGTATTTT
CDR3 protein: CATSDFEASGSRYF

V gene: TRBV3-1
J gene: TRBJ2-2
clone size: few
D gene: NA
CDR3 DNA: TGTGCCAGCAGCCAGCCGGAAAATACGGCCGGGGAGCTGTTTTTT
CDR3 protein: CASSQPENTAGELFF

V gene: TRBV10-3
J gene: TRBJ2-6
clone size: many
D gene: TRBD1
CDR3 DNA: TGTGCCATCAGCCGACAGGGGGGTAGCTCTGGGGCCAACGTCCTGACTTTC
CDR3 protein: CAISRQGGSSGANVLTF

V gene: TRBV30
J gene: TRBJ1-5
clone size: many
D gene: TRBD1
CDR3 DNA: TGTGCCTGGAGTGAGACAGGGGATCAGCCCCAGCATTTT
CDR3 protein: CAWSETGDQPQHF

V gene: TRBV27
J gene: TRBJ2-5
clone size: few
D gene: TRBD2
CDR3 DNA: TGTGCCAGCAGTGCGCGCACCGGGACTAGCGGTACGACCCAGTACTTC
CDR3 protein: CASSARTGTSGTTQYF